Following are 9 T cell receptor beta chains from one sample sequenced in a study of blood T cells in healthy people across ages (dated by TCRdb to between 2015 and 2017). Library prep was done by 5' RACE. Sequencer: Illumina HiSeq 2500. The second PCR ran for roughly 7 to 12 cycles and used a J-beta primer mix along with a sample-barcoded 5' primer. Through fastp at Q25 and MiXCR, TCRdb rebuilt clones from the public reads, retaining in-frame beta chains. Each CDR3 protein gets just one entry, which takes the most common genes and DNA from the rows behind it. Across this sample there are 700,000 to 800,000 distinct CDR3 sequences, with roughly 43% seen only once. The top ten clonotypes cover less than 25% of the sample. Sequencing used blood. These receptors were obtained from a woman aged 60-70 years in good health.

V gene TRBV7-3 combines with J gene TRBJ2-1, with TRBD2 matching over 10 bases. Germline lookup yields CDR1 SGHTA and CDR2 FQGTGA. J was trimmed by 4 bases and V by 3 bases; bases with no gene match: 6. The CDR3 runs 16 residues. Written as DNA, the CDR3 is TGTGCCAGCAGCTTTAGAGCGGGAGGGGGGTACAATGAGCAGTTCTTC. This codes for CASSFRAGGGYNEQFF.

The CDR3 coding sequence is TGTGCCAGCAGCCAGACGTTCACTAGCGGAAGCACAGATACGCAGTATTTT. It codes for CASSQTFTSGSTDTQYF. The J gene is TRBJ2-3, the V gene TRBV3-1, with 8 bases aligning to TRBD2. In germline, CDR1 is LGHDT, CDR2 YNNKEL (reference sequence). The CDR3 extends over 17 amino acids. The J segment lost 0 bases and the V segment lost 3 bases, leaving 8 bases of the junction unmatched.

The chain carries TRBV20-1 and TRBJ2-3, with D perhaps TRBD2 (6 bases). Looked up from germline, CDR1 is DFQATT and CDR2 is SNEGSKA (reference sequence). Trimming removed 0 bases at V and 6 bases at J, with 13 bases between. The length of the CDR3 is 14 residues. CDR3 region: CSARDPRGRDTQYF. The CDR3 DNA follows: TGCAGTGCTAGAGATCCACGGGGGAGGGATACGCAGTATTTT.

This chain connects TRBV10-3 to TRBJ2-3; 8 bases line up with TRBD1. The J segment lost 0 bases and the V segment lost 6 bases, leaving 8 bases of the junction unmatched. CDR3 size: 16 residues. The germline V gene has CDR1 ENHRY and CDR2 SYGVKD. The CDR3 spells CAISLGTGGSTDTQYF. Here the CDR3 DNA reads TGTGCCATCAGCCTTGGGACAGGAGGTAGCACAGATACGCAGTATTTT.

The genes are TRBV6-2 or TRBV6-3 and TRBJ2-1; 12 bases agree with TRBD2. Germline-derived CDR1 and CDR2 are MNHEY and SVGEGT. The trim removed 6 bases at V and 5 bases at J, leaving 11 bases unmatched. The CDR3 covers 17 residues. The CDR3 is CASSSPGTSGFNNEQFF. The CDR3 DNA reads TGTGCCAGCAGCTCCCCCGGGACTAGCGGGTTTAACAATGAGCAGTTCTTC.

The chain joins TRBV6-5 to TRBJ2-7, with TRBD1 as a possible D gene (5 bases). Deletions cut 10 bases from V and 2 bases from J, with 18 bases between. This CDR3 has 14 residues. Germline CDR1 reads MNHEY; CDR2 reads SVGAGI. The CDR3 bases are TGTGCCACACGAGTGGCAGGGAAGACCTACGAGCAGTACTTC. Translated: CATRVAGKTYEQYF.

This clonotype turned up a few times. The V and J genes are TRBV3-1 and TRBJ2-1; the match to TRBD2 covers 14 bases. The CDR3 is 15 amino acids. Germline CDR1 is LGHDT and CDR2 is YNNKEL (reference sequence). The V segment lost 8 bases and the J segment 6 bases; nucleotides outside the gene matches: 6. The CDR3, as DNA: TGTGCCAGCCTCCCGACTAGCGGGGGGGCCAATGAGCAGTTCTTC. Translation gives CASLPTSGGANEQFF.

The chain joins TRBV27 to TRBJ2-3; 7 bases line up with TRBD1. The CDR3 totals 16 residues. The germline gives CDR1 MNHEY, CDR2 SMNVEV (reference sequence). V trimming: 5 bases; J trimming: 5 bases; junction bases outside the gene matches: 13. The CDR3 here is CASSPGDRVILDTQYF. CDR3 bases: TGTGCCAGCAGTCCCGGAGACAGGGTGATTCTAGATACGCAGTATTTT.

The CDR3 is CASRKDRVGQETQYF. The CDR3 DNA reads as TGTGCCAGCAGGAAAGACAGGGTTGGCCAAGAGACCCAGTACTTC. The V call is TRBV6-1, the J call TRBJ2-5, with 7 bases matching TRBD1. The CDR3 is made up of 15 amino acids. CDR1 and CDR2 from the germline V gene are MNHNS and SASEGT. V lost 6 bases and J lost 1; bases outside the gene matches: 8.